Presented here are 21 T cell receptor beta chains from one specimen sequenced in a study of blood T cells in healthy people across ages (dated by TCRdb to the mid-2010s). Library creation used 5' RACE. A second PCR of roughly 6 to 11 cycles was run with a J-beta primer mix and a sample-barcoded 5' primer. Clones were called with MiXCR by TCRdb after fastp trimmed the public reads at Q25, and only in-frame beta chains were retained. Entries are consolidated by CDR3 protein sequence, retaining the most common genes and DNA. This sample gives roughly 1.9 million distinct CDR3 sequences in total; about two fifths of them show up just once. The top ten constitute under 30% of the sample. The sample taken for sequencing was blood. These TCRs come from a human donor in good health.

This clonotype came up once. The J gene is TRBJ2-7, the V gene TRBV6-2 or TRBV6-3; 12 nucleotides align to TRBD2. Per the germline V gene, CDR1 is MNHEY and CDR2 is SVGEGT. J was trimmed by 2 bases and V by 5 bases; bases with no gene match: 7. CDR3 length equals 16 residues. The chain's CDR3 is CASSKGLAGSPYEQYF. In nucleotides, the CDR3 is TGTGCCAGCAGTAAAGGACTAGCGGGGAGCCCCTACGAGCAGTACTTC.

DNA for the CDR3: TGCGCCAGCAGCCCGGACTATGTCACAGATACGCAGTATTTT. Its translation is CASSPDYVTDTQYF. The rearrangement joins TRBV5-1 to TRBJ2-3, with D possibly TRBD2 on 6 matching bases. The CDR3 runs to 14 residues. Germline lookup yields CDR1 SGHRS and CDR2 YFSETQ. The V gene lost 4 bases and the J gene lost 2 bases, with 11 bases spanning the gap.

This clonotype was found a few times. The chain links TRBV10-3 to TRBJ2-3; 11 bases line up with TRBD2. The germline CDR1 and CDR2 sequences are ENHRY and SYGVKD. V shed 6 bases, J shed 3 bases, and the junction held 5 bases outside the gene matches. The CDR3 has 15 residues. The CDR3 here is CAIRLTSGVTDTQYF. In DNA, the CDR3 is TGTGCCATCAGATTGACTAGCGGGGTTACAGATACGCAGTATTTT.

This clonotype was detected a few times. The chain couples TRBV6-4 to TRBJ2-5, with D maybe TRBD2 (6 bases). Germline loops: CDR1 MRHNA, CDR2 SNTAGT. V lost 5 bases and J 3 bases, leaving 22 bases between the germline ends. There are 17 residues in the CDR3. CDR3 sequence: CASSNLLEGGVKETQYF. The CDR3 DNA follows: TGTGCCAGCAGTAATCTCCTGGAGGGCGGCGTTAAAGAGACCCAGTACTTC.

The gene calls are TRBV29-1 and TRBJ1-1, with TRBD1 identical over 9 bases. CDR3 size: 11 residues. The J segment lost 11 bases and the V segment lost 7 bases, leaving 8 bases of the junction unmatched. CDR1 is SQVTM and CDR2 is ANQGSEA in the germline V gene. This CDR3 is CSAGTGNLAFF. The CDR3 nucleotides read TGCAGCGCTGGGACAGGGAATTTGGCTTTCTTT. Combining the CDR3 with reference TRBV29-1 and TRBJ1-1 gives the whole variable domain SAVISQKPSRDICQRGTSLTIQCQVDSQVTMMFWYRQQPGQSLTLIATANQGSEATYESGFVIDKFPISRPNLTFSTLTVSNMSPEDSSIYLCSAGTGNLAFFGQGTRLTVV.

The chain recombines TRBV20-1 with TRBJ1-2; perhaps TRBD1 as D (5 bases). Germline V gene sequence: CDR1 DFQATT, CDR2 SNEGSKA (reference sequence). V was trimmed by 1 base and J by 2 bases, leaving 11 bases between them. The CDR3 is 14 amino acids. CDR3 sequence reads: CSARAGRWNYGYTF. In DNA form, the CDR3 reads TGCAGTGCTAGAGCAGGGAGGTGGAACTATGGCTACACCTTC.

This clonotype has only one observation. The chain couples TRBV28 to TRBJ2-3; D is uncertain. Germline V CDR1 and CDR2: MDHEN, SYDVKM. Deletions cut 7 bases from V and 0 bases from J, with 8 bases between. The CDR3 spans 13 residues. CDR3 coding DNA: TGTGCCAGCACAGTTCCTAGCACAGATACGCAGTATTTT. This sequence encodes CASTVPSTDTQYF.

The V and J genes are TRBV7-2 and TRBJ2-7; TRBD2 agrees at 7 bases. After removal of 7 bases from V and 4 bases from J, the junction contained 10 bases not matched to a gene. Germline CDR1 and CDR2: SGHTA and FQGNSA. The CDR3 contains 14 residues. CDR3 DNA: TGTGCCAGCAACCCAAAGCGGGGTTGGTACGAGCAGTACTTC. Protein product: CASNPKRGWYEQYF.

The chain uses TRBV7-2 and TRBJ2-5; weak D call: TRBD1 (5 bases). CDR3 length: 15 amino acids. The ends were cut back, 1 base at V and 5 bases at J, with 14 bases in the middle. CDR1 and CDR2 (germline): SGHTA, FQGNSA. The CDR3 DNA sequence: TGTGCCAGCAGCTTAGTGGCAGGGTTGGGGGAGACCCAGTACTTC. Its protein product is CASSLVAGLGETQYF. Combining the CDR3 with reference TRBV7-2 and TRBJ2-5 gives the whole variable domain GAGVSQSPSNKVTEKGKDVELRCDPISGHTALYWYRQSLGQGLEFLIYFQGNSAPDKSGLPSDRFSAERTGGSVSTLTIQRTQQEDSAVYLCASSLVAGLGETQYFGPGTRLLVL.

This clonotype was seen a few times. The chain is built from TRBV4-2 and TRBJ1-4, with unresolved D. Germline loops: CDR1 LGHNA, CDR2 YNFKEQ. The CDR3 loop spans 13 amino acids. The V end lost 5 bases, the J end lost 8 bases, and 12 bases lay between the germline ends. The CDR3 reads CASSYELQEKLFF. The CDR3 DNA follows: TGTGCCAGCAGCTACGAATTACAGGAAAAACTGTTTTTT.

The rearrangement joins TRBV5-1 to TRBJ2-5, with 10 bases fitting TRBD2. CDR3 length equals 13 residues. V trimming: 4 bases; J trimming: 8 bases; junction bases outside the gene matches: 5. Germline V gene sequence: CDR1 SGHRS, CDR2 YFSETQ. The CDR3 loop is CASSRASGGTQYF. The CDR3 nucleotides read TGCGCCAGCAGCCGAGCTAGCGGGGGAACCCAGTACTTC.

J is TRBJ2-5 and V is TRBV5-1; D is undetermined. Germline V CDR1 and CDR2: SGHRS, YFSETQ. This CDR3 has 11 amino acids. V was clipped by 5 bases and J by 4 bases, with 6 bases between them. The CDR3, as DNA: TGCGCCAGCAGGATTACAGAGACCCAGTACTTC. Its translation: CASRITETQYF.

The rearrangement joins TRBV3-1 to TRBJ2-3, with unresolved D. V lost 1 base and J 6 bases, leaving 8 bases between the germline ends. The CDR3 extends over 13 amino acids. Per germline, CDR1 LGHDT and CDR2 YNNKEL (reference sequence). The CDR3 DNA sequence: TGTGCCAGCAGCCAAGGATACCAGGATACGCAGTATTTT. It yields the protein CASSQGYQDTQYF.

The chain links TRBV12-3 or TRBV12-4 to TRBJ1-5, with D unresolved. Trimming pared 5 bases from V and 6 bases from J, leaving 14 bases between. The CDR3 totals 14 residues. CDR3 protein: CASSRSGSGQPQHF. The CDR3 region has the DNA TGTGCCAGCAGTCGTTCGGGGTCGGGTCAGCCCCAGCATTTT.

The chain couples TRBV27 to TRBJ2-1; the D gene is possibly TRBD2 (6 bases). With 4 bases removed from V and 8 bases from J, the gap between germline ends came to 9 bases. The CDR3 has 12 residues. Germline CDR1 MNHEY, CDR2 SMNVEV (reference sequence). The CDR3 spells CASSSGLHEQFF. Written as DNA, the CDR3 is TGTGCCAGCAGTTCGGGACTTCATGAGCAGTTCTTC.

This clonotype was recorded a few times. The chain recombines TRBV11-3 with TRBJ2-6; 9 bases are shared with TRBD1. This CDR3 comprises 17 residues. Per the germline V gene, CDR1 is SGHNT and CDR2 is YENEEA. V lost 10 bases, J lost 3 bases, and 13 bases stayed unmatched. The CDR3: CANNNLGQGSGANVLTF. The DNA of the CDR3 is TGTGCCAACAACAACCTGGGACAGGGTAGTGGGGCCAACGTCCTGACTTTC.

This chain uses TRBV28 with TRBJ1-1; D is possibly TRBD1 (5 bases). The V and J ends lost 1 base and 2 bases respectively, with 14 bases between them. There are 16 residues in the CDR3. From germline, CDR1 is MDHEN and CDR2 SYDVKM. CDR3 loop: CASSLSLEDRNTEAFF. For the CDR3, the DNA is TGTGCCAGCAGTTTATCCCTGGAAGACAGAAACACTGAAGCTTTCTTT.

V and J are TRBV7-9 and TRBJ1-4; D unclear. V lost 3 bases and J lost 10, with 15 bases in between. The CDR3 sequence is 14 residues long. The germline gives CDR1 SEHNR, CDR2 FQNEAQ (reference sequence). CDR3 bases: TGTGCCAGCAGCTTGGCCGGGCTCGAGGGAAAACTGTTTTTT. This codes for CASSLAGLEGKLFF. Variable domain in full (rest from reference TRBV7-9 and TRBJ1-4): DTGVSQNPRHKITKRGQNVTFRCDPISEHNRLYWYRQTLGQGPEFLTYFQNEAQLEKSRLLSDRFSAERPKGSFSTLEIQRTEQGDSAMYLCASSLAGLEGKLFFGSGTQLSVL.

CDR3 bases: TGCAGTGCTAGAGACGCAGGGGGATCTGGCTACACCTTC. The encoded protein is CSARDAGGSGYTF. The chain carries TRBV20-1 and TRBJ1-2; TRBD1 aligns across 7 bases. In germline, CDR1 is DFQATT, CDR2 SNEGSKA (reference sequence). V gave up 0 bases and J gave up 7 bases; unmatched junction bases: 5. The CDR3 has 13 residues.

This chain connects TRBV6-5 to TRBJ1-1, with 10 bases aligning to TRBD1. Looked up from germline, CDR1 is MNHEY and CDR2 is SVGAGI. CDR3 length equals 14 residues. The ends lost 5 bases at V and 8 bases at J; junction bases unmatched: 8. CDR3 sequence (DNA): TGTGCCAGCAGTGCCGGGACAGGGGCGGGAGAAGCTTTCTTT. It translates to CASSAGTGAGEAFF.

This chain joins TRBV7-2 and TRBJ2-3; D gene ambiguous. Germline V gives CDR1 SGHTA, CDR2 FQGNSA. The germline V and J ends were trimmed by 5 bases and 2 bases, with 14 bases remaining between them. The CDR3 sequence is 15 residues long. This CDR3 reads CASSPAPSLTDTQYF. For the CDR3, the DNA is TGTGCCAGCAGCCCTGCCCCCAGCCTCACAGATACGCAGTATTTT. Variable domain in full (rest from reference TRBV7-2 and TRBJ2-3): GAGVSQSPSNKVTEKGKDVELRCDPISGHTALYWYRQSLGQGLEFLIYFQGNSAPDKSGLPSDRFSAERTGGSVSTLTIQRTQQEDSAVYLCASSPAPSLTDTQYFGPGTRLTVL.